The rows below give T cell receptor beta chains drawn from one sample of a study of human T cells and chemical hapten exposure. TCRdb redid the calling of the RACE reads with MiXCR, one entry per CDR3 protein. The data hold some 350,000 distinct CDR3 sequences, with roughly 6.3% observed a single time. Sequenced material: whole blood, taken in connection with sensitization to the hapten diphenylcyclopropenone (DPC). These receptors were taken from a woman younger than 30 with alopecia areata. Some clones in this sample may be carry-over from other donors' samples. Each CDR3 is given with its conserved first and last residue. D genes are given only for firm matches. The size of a clone is reported for some rows only, either as once, few or many, or as a class for expanded clones.

D gene	clone size	V gene	J gene	CDR3 DNA	CDR3 protein
.	few	TRBV9	TRBJ1-3	TGTGCCAGCAGCCCCCGGACAGCCGAAGTTGGAAACACCATATATTTT	CASSPRTAEVGNTIYF
TRBD1	few	TRBV12-3/TRBV12-4	TRBJ2-6	TGTGCCAGCAGTTTCGGGACAGGGCATGGTGGGGCCAACGTCCTGACTTTC	CASSFGTGHGGANVLTF
.	many	TRBV20-1	TRBJ1-5	TGCAGTGCTAGAGATGCCAGGGAAGGGCAGCCCCAGCATTTT	CSARDAREGQPQHF
TRBD2	.	TRBV4-3	TRBJ2-1	TGCGCCAGCAGCCAAGACCCTAGCGGGGGGGCCGATGAGCAGTTCTTC	CASSQDPSGGADEQFF
TRBD1	.	TRBV5-8	TRBJ2-7	TGTGCCAGCAGTAACACCCGGGACAGGAATGCCTACGAGCAGTACTTC	CASSNTRDRNAYEQYF
.	many	TRBV12-3/TRBV12-4	TRBJ2-7	TGTGCCAGCAGTTTTAAGGACGAGCAGTACTTC	CASSFKDEQYF
.	many	TRBV27	TRBJ1-1	TGTGCCAGCAGTTTAGAACTGAACACTGAAGCTTTCTTT	CASSLELNTEAFF
.	few	TRBV4-2	TRBJ2-7	TGTGCCAGCAGCCACACGCACTACGAGCAGTACTTC	CASSHTHYEQYF
.	.	TRBV7-2	TRBJ1-1	TGTGCCAGCAGCCCCCGTTCAAGGCTCGCTTTCTTT	CASSPRSRLAFF
.	many	TRBV18	TRBJ1-1	TGTGCCAGCTCACCCCCTTGGGGGGGCACTGAAGCTTTCTTT	CASSPPWGGTEAFF
.	many	TRBV2	TRBJ2-7	TGTGCCAGCAGTCCTCCCCACAGGGAACACGAGCAGTACTTC	CASSPPHREHEQYF
TRBD1	.	TRBV3-1	TRBJ2-3	TGTGCCAGCAGTCTCCCGGGACAGGCCACAGATACGCAGTATTTT	CASSLPGQATDTQYF
.	many	TRBV13	TRBJ2-1	TGTGCCAGCAGCTCCCGCTCCTACAATGAGCAGTTCTTC	CASSSRSYNEQFF
.	.	TRBV6-2/TRBV6-3	TRBJ1-5	TGTGCCAGCAGTTACGTTTCCAGGGGAAGACGCTGGGGAGATCAGCCCCAGCATTTT	CASSYVSRGRRWGDQPQHF
.	.	TRBV7-8	TRBJ1-4	TGTGCCAGCAGCCTTATACAGGCTGATGAAAAACTGTTTTTT	CASSLIQADEKLFF
.	many	TRBV29-1	TRBJ1-2	TGCAGCGTCCCCGGGAAGGGTGGCTACACCTTC	CSVPGKGGYTF
.	many	TRBV3-1	TRBJ1-2	TGTGCCAGCAGCAAACCTGGGACACCCTTTAACTATGGCTACACCTTC	CASSKPGTPFNYGYTF
.	.	TRBV7-8	TRBJ1-5	TGTGCCAGCAGCTTAGGCCGTGCAGGGAGCAATCAGCCCCAGCATTTT	CASSLGRAGSNQPQHF
TRBD2	.	TRBV7-2	TRBJ2-3	TGTGCCAGCAGCTTAGGGGGACTAGGGAGCACAGATACGCAGTATTTT	CASSLGGLGSTDTQYF
.	.	TRBV4-3	TRBJ2-7	TGCGCCAGCAGCCAAGAAGAGGGCAGGGGAAGTGACGAGCAGTACTTC	CASSQEEGRGSDEQYF